This T cell receptor (beta chain) was profiled in a study of shared clonotypes between healthy human individuals. The CDR3 runs to 15 residues. Germline V gives CDR1 KGHSH, CDR2 LQKENI. V lost 8 bases and J 1 base, leaving 17 bases between the germline ends. Clones were sequenced by immunoSEQ multiplex PCR, and TCRdb holds only the in-frame ones, with some missing. The table includes around 2.5 million clones, more than 85% detected once. Sequenced input: naive CD4+ T cells from PBMCs. Subset indicated: CD45RA+ positively selected. The clonotype comes from a young man in good health. Some clones in this sample may be carry-over from other donors' samples. The V and J genes are TRBV18 and TRBJ2-5; tentative D call: TRBD2 (5 bases). DNA for the CDR3: TGTGCCAGCACCCTCCAGAGAGGGCCCCAAGAGACCCAGTACTTC. Its translation is CASTLQRGPQETQYF.